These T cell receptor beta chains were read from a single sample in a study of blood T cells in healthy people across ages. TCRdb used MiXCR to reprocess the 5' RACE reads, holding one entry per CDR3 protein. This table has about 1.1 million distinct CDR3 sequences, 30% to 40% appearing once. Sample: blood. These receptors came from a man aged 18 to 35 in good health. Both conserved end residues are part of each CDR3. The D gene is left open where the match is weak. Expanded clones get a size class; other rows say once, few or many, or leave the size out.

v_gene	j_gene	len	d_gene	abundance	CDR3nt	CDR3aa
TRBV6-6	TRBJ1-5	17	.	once	TGTGCCAGCAAACCAAGCCGAGGGATCGGTGGCAATCAGCCCCAGCATTTT	CASKPSRGIGGNQPQHF
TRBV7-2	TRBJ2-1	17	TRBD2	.	TGTGCCAGCAGCTCGATGGGACTAGCGAGCGCCTACAATGAGCAGTTCTTC	CASSSMGLASAYNEQFF
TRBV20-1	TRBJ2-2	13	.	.	TGCAGTGCTATAGGCGGAAGCACCGGGGAGCTGTTTTTT	CSAIGGSTGELFF
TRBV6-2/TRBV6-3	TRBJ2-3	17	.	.	TGTGCCAGCAGTTACTCTAGCTCGGCAGGGATCACAGATACGCAGTATTTT	CASSYSSSAGITDTQYF
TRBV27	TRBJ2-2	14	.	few	TGTGCCAGCCAGGAGTTCGCGAACACCGGGGAGCTGTTTTTT	CASQEFANTGELFF
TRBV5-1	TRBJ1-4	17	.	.	TGCGCCAGCAGCTTGGATGGGAAACAGATTTATAATGAAAAACTGTTTTTT	CASSLDGKQIYNEKLFF
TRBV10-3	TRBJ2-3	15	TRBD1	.	TGTGCCATCAGTGACGGACAGGACCTCACAGATACGCAGTATTTT	CAISDGQDLTDTQYF
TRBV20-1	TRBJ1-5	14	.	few	TGCAGTGCTAGACAGGGCTATAGCAATCAGCCCCAGCATTTT	CSARQGYSNQPQHF
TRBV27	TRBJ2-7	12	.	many	TGTGCCAGCACGAACGAGGTCTACGAGCAGTACTTC	CASTNEVYEQYF
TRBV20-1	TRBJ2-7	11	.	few	TGCAGTGCTAGAGAGTCCCGCGAGCAGTACTTC	CSARESREQYF
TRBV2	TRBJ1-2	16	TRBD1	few	TGTGCCAGACTTACCCGGACAGGGGGCTTTAACTATGGCTACACCTTC	CARLTRTGGFNYGYTF
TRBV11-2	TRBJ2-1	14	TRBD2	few	TGTGCCAGCAGCGAGCGGGGGGGCAGAAATGAGCAGTTCTTC	CASSERGGRNEQFF
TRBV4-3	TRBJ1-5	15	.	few	TGCGCCAGCAGCCAAGATTGGGGGTCCTATCAGCCCCAGCATTTT	CASSQDWGSYQPQHF
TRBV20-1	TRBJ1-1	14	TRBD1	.	TGCAGTGCTTATACAGGGGCAGGGAACACTGAAGCTTTCTTT	CSAYTGAGNTEAFF
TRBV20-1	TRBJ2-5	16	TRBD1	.	TGCAGTGCTAGAGATGCGGCAGGGGGTAATCAAGAGACCCAGTACTTC	CSARDAAGGNQETQYF
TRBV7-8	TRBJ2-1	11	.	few	TGTGCCATCATAATGGGGGTCGAGCAGTTCTTC	CAIIMGVEQFF
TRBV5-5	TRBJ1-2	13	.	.	TGTGCCAGCAGCAACGGGATAGACTATGGCTACACCTTC	CASSNGIDYGYTF
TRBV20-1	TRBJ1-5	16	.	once	TGCAGTGCTAGCGAGGGGTGGCCCCGTAGCAATCAGCCCCAGCATTTT	CSASEGWPRSNQPQHF
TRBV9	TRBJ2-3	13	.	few	TGTGCCAGCAGCGTAGCTCCCAAGGATACGCAGTATTTT	CASSVAPKDTQYF
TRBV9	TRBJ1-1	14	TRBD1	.	TGTGCCAGCAGCGTAAATTCCGACAGGGCCGAAGCTTTCTTT	CASSVNSDRAEAFF
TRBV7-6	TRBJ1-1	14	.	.	TGTGCCAGCAAAGGGGGGGTTTTGAACACTGAAGCTTTCTTT	CASKGGVLNTEAFF
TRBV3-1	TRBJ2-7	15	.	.	TGTGCCAGCAGCTCCCGGGACGGGGAGTTCTACGAGCAGTACTTC	CASSSRDGEFYEQYF
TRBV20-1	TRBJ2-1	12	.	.	TGCAGTGCTAGCCTGGCCTACAATGAGCAGTTCTTC	CSASLAYNEQFF
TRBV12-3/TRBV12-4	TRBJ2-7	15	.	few	TGTGCCAGCAGTCGCAACCGGGAGTCCTACAATGAGCAGTACTTC	CASSRNRESYNEQYF
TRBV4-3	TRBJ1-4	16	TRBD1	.	TGCGCCAGCAGCCATGTACCGGGACAGGGAGCGGAAAAACTGTTTTTT	CASSHVPGQGAEKLFF
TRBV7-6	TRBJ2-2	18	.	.	TGTGCCAGCAGCTTATTCAGCCGGGCCAGGGGTTACACCGGGGAGCTGTTTTTT	CASSLFSRARGYTGELFF
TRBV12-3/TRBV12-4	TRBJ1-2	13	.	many	TGTGCCAGCAGATCTAGGGCACGGGTTGGCTACACCTTC	CASRSRARVGYTF
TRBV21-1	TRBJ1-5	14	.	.	TGTGCCAGCAGCACTAACAGGGGGTGGCAGCCCCAGCATTTT	CASSTNRGWQPQHF
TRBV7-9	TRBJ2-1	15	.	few	TGTGCCAGCAGCCTACTAGAGGTTGCGTACAATGAGCAGTTCTTC	CASSLLEVAYNEQFF
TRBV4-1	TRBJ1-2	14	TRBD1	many	TGCGCCAGCAGCCAAGTTACAGGGGACTATGGCTACACCTTC	CASSQVTGDYGYTF
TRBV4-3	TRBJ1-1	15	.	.	TGCGCCAGCAGCCATGGGACGTGGCAGGACACTGAAGCTTTCTTT	CASSHGTWQDTEAFF
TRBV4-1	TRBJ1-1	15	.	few	TGCGCCAGCAGCCAAATTCAGGGCGGGAACACTGAAGCTTTCTTT	CASSQIQGGNTEAFF